Detailed here is one T cell receptor (beta chain). Here immunoSEQ multiplex PCR was the method, and the copy in TCRdb shows in-frame clones only, minus some. Among 35,000 to 45,000 clones, around 82% were seen once, and the ten largest hold about 1.5%. This sample was included in a study of preoperative IRX-2 immunotherapy in early breast cancer. Germline V gene data show CDR1 as LNHDA and CDR2 as SQIVND (reference sequence). The V end was cut by 3 bases, the J end by 4 bases, with 19 bases between. The CDR3 sequence is 17 residues long. As for treatment: preoperative locoregional IRX-2 cytokine immunotherapy. This phase Ib study tested locoregional IRX-2 cytokine immunotherapy given before surgery.

The V gene is TRBV19, the J gene TRBJ1-3, with D perhaps matching TRBD1 (6 bases). This clonotype originated in a human donor with breast cancer. The source material was lymph node tissue, sampled after IRX-2 immunotherapy. This CDR3 reads CASSILQGTVGGNTIYF. Here the CDR3 DNA reads TGTGCCAGTAGTATCTTACAGGGCACGGTAGGAGGAAACACCATATATTTT.